The 6 T cell receptor beta chains below come from one sample, sequenced in a study of CD8+ T cells in alopecia areata. After isolation, RNA underwent reverse transcription to generate cDNA as the sequencing template. The table came from immunoSEQ multiplex PCR; TCRdb's copy has only in-frame clones and leaves some out. This sample has approximately 180,000 clones, with approximately 62% found just once. The starting material was CD4+ T cells sorted from blood, obtained at week 0. These receptors came from a human donor with alopecia areata.

The rearrangement links TRBV2 to TRBJ2-7; perhaps TRBD1 as D (7 bases). This CDR3 comprises 14 residues. CDR1 and CDR2 from the germline V gene are SNHLY and FYNNEI. Trimming cost V 3 bases and J 1 base, with 10 bases left between them. In DNA form, the CDR3 reads TGTGCCAGCAGTGAGCAGGGGGGTTCCTACGAGCAGTACTTC. Protein sequence: CASSEQGGSYEQYF.

V is TRBV14 and J is TRBJ2-1, with unresolved D. V lost 1 base and J 9 bases, leaving 10 bases between the germline ends. The V gene's germline CDR1 is SGHDN and CDR2 FVKESK. This CDR3 is 13 amino acids long. The CDR3 nucleotides read TGTGCCAGCAGCCAAGCGTCAGTCTCTGAGCAGTTCTTC. As protein: CASSQASVSEQFF.

This clone was counted a few times. CDR3 nucleotides: TGCAGCGTTGATGAGGGGCACACAGATACGCAGTATTTT. This translates into CSVDEGHTDTQYF. This rearrangement joins TRBV29-1 to TRBJ2-3; D might be TRBD1 or TRBD2, each matching 5 bases. Germline values: CDR1 SQVTM, CDR2 ANQGSEA. V lost 3 bases and J 2 bases, leaving 9 bases between the germline ends. The CDR3 length is 13 residues.

The genes are TRBV27 and TRBJ2-3, with D possibly matching TRBD2 (6 bases). The germline gives CDR1 MNHEY, CDR2 SMNVEV (reference sequence). The CDR3 is 16 residues long. Between the trimmed V and J ends, which lost 5 bases and 2 bases, there was a span of 17 bases. The CDR3 DNA reads TGTGCCAGCAGTCCACAAGCCGGGAGTTACACAGATACGCAGTATTTT. Translation: CASSPQAGSYTDTQYF.

The chain couples TRBV9 to TRBJ2-5, with 7 positions matching TRBD1. The V segment lost 3 bases and the J segment 5 bases; nucleotides outside the gene matches: 10. Germline V gives CDR1 SGDLS, CDR2 YYNGEE. This CDR3 region has 15 residues. The DNA for the CDR3 is TGTGCCAGCAGCGCGAGATCGACAGGGTCGGAGACCCAGTACTTC. This encodes CASSARSTGSETQYF.

This clone was recorded a few times. The chain uses TRBV4-3 and TRBJ2-3, with 7 bases that match TRBD2. There are 15 residues in the CDR3. V was pared by 4 bases and J by 4 bases, with 8 bases of the junction left unmatched. Germline V gene data show CDR1 as LGHNA and CDR2 as YSLEER. The CDR3 loop is CASSPEGTSADTQYF. CDR3 DNA sequence: TGCGCCAGCAGCCCAGAGGGAACTAGCGCAGATACGCAGTATTTT.